This T cell receptor beta chain was captured in a study of regulatory T cells in long-lasting Graves disease. With 4 bases clipped from V and 1 base from J, the junction kept 1 base outside the gene matches. Germline V gene data show CDR1 as LNHDA and CDR2 as SQIVND (reference sequence). There are 15 residues in the CDR3. As to time point: newly diagnosed GD, antithyroid drugs for less than 3 months. PBMCs were the source of the RNA used for TCR sequencing. This clonotype has at least ten counts. The authors built TCR beta libraries using iRepertoire HTBI primers and Arm-PCR of CDR3 regions. TCRdb passed the multiplex PCR reads through MiXCR, listing each CDR3 protein once. The table lists about 500,000 distinct CDR3 sequences, around 12% of them singletons. This same sample was also taken into another study, of T cells in Graves' hyperthyroidism and ophthalmopathy.

V and J are TRBV19 and TRBJ2-7; 13 nucleotides match TRBD2. The sequencing used peripheral blood mononuclear cells (PBMCs), collected at new diagnosis, from a patient treated with antithyroid drugs. The TCR originated in a woman in her twenties or thirties with Graves disease. The CDR3 loop is CASSRLAGGSYEQYF. CDR3 sequence (DNA): TGTGCCAGTAGTAGACTAGCGGGGGGATCCTACGAGCAGTACTTC.